Listed here are 29 T cell receptor beta chains from one sample, sequenced in a study of Graves' ophthalmopathy and Graves' hyperthyroidism. The sequenced template was RNA, covering the TCR beta CDR3 region. HTBI primers were used in a first-round RT-PCR, which preceded a second-round multiplex PCR. Via MiXCR, TCRdb re-called the multiplex PCR reads, giving one row per CDR3 protein. The sample holds a few hundred thousand distinct CDR3 sequences; over 20% are singletons and the top ten take 3%. The sequenced sample consisted of peripheral blood. The source of these receptors is a woman between 18 and 29 years old with stable Graves' hyperthyroidism.

This clonotype was observed at least ten times. CDR3 DNA: TGTGCCAGCAGTTCCGGTGCCCGCAGGGCCCGCAATCAGCCCCAGCATTTT. Protein: CASSSGARRARNQPQHF. The rearrangement uses TRBV12-3 or TRBV12-4 and TRBJ1-5, with D tentatively TRBD1 (5 bases). V was clipped by 4 bases and J by 2 bases, with 18 bases between them. CDR3 length equals 17 residues.

The genes are TRBV28 and TRBJ1-2, with D uncertain. CDR1 is MDHEN and CDR2 is SYDVKM in the germline V gene. The CDR3 is 13 amino acids. V was clipped by 6 bases and J by 4 bases, with 12 bases between them. The CDR3, as DNA: TGTGCCAGCAGCTTTGGCCAGTCCTATGGCTACACCTTC. Translating it yields CASSFGQSYGYTF.

Many counts were recorded for this clonotype. V and J are TRBV3-1 and TRBJ2-7; 7 bases are a match to TRBD2. V lost 5 bases, J lost 5 bases, and 9 bases stayed unmatched. CDR1 and CDR2 (germline): LGHDT, YNNKEL (reference sequence). The CDR3 contains 14 residues. The CDR3 sequence: CASSSGLEVDEQYF. The CDR3 nucleotides are TGTGCCAGCAGCTCAGGACTAGAGGTGGACGAGCAGTACTTC.

This clonotype was observed many times. V usage is TRBV6-4 and J usage is TRBJ2-5; no reliable D call. The CDR3 runs 13 residues. Looked up from germline, CDR1 is MRHNA and CDR2 is SNTAGT. V lost 5 bases, J lost 1 base, and 8 bases lay in between. The CDR3 spells CASSFGIQETQYF. CDR3 sequence (DNA): TGTGCCAGCAGTTTCGGCATCCAAGAGACCCAGTACTTC.

This rearrangement joins TRBV30 to TRBJ1-2; no reliable D call. V lost 2 bases and J lost 6, with 13 bases in between. The CDR3 consists of 13 residues. Per the germline V gene, CDR1 is GTSNPN and CDR2 is SVGIG (reference sequence). This CDR3 is CAWSRVLRDGYTF. CDR3 in DNA: TGTGCCTGGAGTAGGGTCCTACGGGATGGCTACACCTTC. The full variable domain, rest sourced from reference TRBV30 and TRBJ1-2, is SQTIHQWPATLVQPVGSPLSLECTVEGTSNPNLYWYRQAAGRGLQLLFYSVGIGQISSEVPQNLSASRPQDRQFILSSKKLLLSDSGFYLCAWSRVLRDGYTFGSGTRLTVV.

This clonotype has just a few counts. The CDR3 loop is CASSLRQIYNSPLHF. The CDR3 nucleotides read TGTGCCAGCAGTTTGAGACAGATCTATAATTCACCCCTCCACTTT. J is TRBJ1-6 and V is TRBV12-3 or TRBV12-4; D might be TRBD1 (5 bases). Trimming left V 3 bases short and J 3 bases short, with 9 bases between. The CDR3 extends over 15 amino acids.

This clonotype was recorded at least ten times. The rearrangement joins TRBV3-1 to TRBJ2-3, with 7 bases matching TRBD2. The junction had 1 base not matched to a gene; V was cut back by 3 bases and J by 1 base. The germline CDR1 and CDR2 sequences are LGHDT and YNNKEL (reference sequence). The CDR3 consists of 14 residues. DNA of the CDR3: TGTGCCAGCAGCCAGGGGGGGGGCACAGATACGCAGTATTTT. Amino acid sequence: CASSQGGGTDTQYF.

This clonotype was counted ten times or more. V usage is TRBV7-2 and J usage is TRBJ1-2; D is uncertain. There are 14 residues in the CDR3. Trimming shortened V by 5 bases and J by 3 bases, and 13 bases separated the two germline ends. CDR1 is SGHTA, CDR2 FQGNSA, per germline. This CDR3 reads CASSHRATDYGYTF. The CDR3 nucleotides read TGTGCCAGCAGCCATCGGGCGACCGACTATGGCTACACCTTC.

This rearrangement joins TRBV11-2 to TRBJ2-2; 13 bases are a match to TRBD2. The V gene's germline CDR1 is SGHAT and CDR2 FQNNGV. This CDR3 is built from 17 residues. V lost 5 bases, J lost 7 bases, and 10 bases stayed unmatched. CDR3 DNA: TGTGCCAGCAGCCCCCTCGGACTAGCGGGAGAAAACGGGGAGCTGTTTTTT. Translating gives CASSPLGLAGENGELFF.

This chain uses TRBV30 with TRBJ2-7, with D unresolved. From germline, CDR1 is GTSNPN and CDR2 SVGIG (reference sequence). Deletions cut 3 bases from V and 6 bases from J, with 15 bases between. The CDR3 has 13 residues. Written as DNA, the CDR3 is TGTGCCTGGAGGATGGGGTTTTCCCGCGAGCAGTACTTC. Residues: CAWRMGFSREQYF.

This chain uses TRBV20-1 with TRBJ1-5; no reliable D call. Trimming took 5 bases from V and 0 from J, leaving 11 bases between them. This CDR3 has 14 amino acids. Germline loops: CDR1 DFQATT, CDR2 SNEGSKA (reference sequence). CDR3 in amino acids: CSASAPLSNQPQHF. The CDR3 nucleotides are TGCAGTGCTTCCGCCCCTCTTAGCAATCAGCCCCAGCATTTT.

This clonotype was found many times. The chain combines TRBV14 with TRBJ2-7; 12 nucleotides match TRBD1. CDR3 length: 15 amino acids. In germline, CDR1 is SGHDN, CDR2 FVKESK. The V gene end was trimmed by 3 bases and the J gene end by 3 bases; junction bases not matched to a gene: 3. DNA of the CDR3: TGTGCCAGCAGCCACCGGGACAGGGGGCTCTACGAGCAGTACTTC. This gives the protein CASSHRDRGLYEQYF.

This clonotype was seen repeatedly, ten times or more. The genes are TRBV6-2 or TRBV6-3 and TRBJ1-5; 9 bases match TRBD1. This CDR3 has 19 amino acids. Germline CDR1 and CDR2: MNHEY and SVGEGT. V dropped 9 bases and J dropped 3; count of bases not matched to a gene: 21. The CDR3, as DNA: TGTGCCAGTTTTTTATTCCCGGGACAGGGCAAACCTAACAATCAGCCCCAGCATTTT. This gives the protein CASFLFPGQGKPNNQPQHF.

This clonotype was found many times. This chain connects TRBV27 to TRBJ1-2; possible D gene TRBD1, 5 bases. Trimming removed 0 bases from V and 2 bases from J, with 13 bases in between. CDR1 and CDR2 from the germline V gene are MNHEY and SMNVEV (reference sequence). CDR3 length: 16 residues. The CDR3, as DNA: TGTGCCAGCAGTTTATCGATACGGGGACCGAACTATGGCTACACCTTC. The encoded protein is CASSLSIRGPNYGYTF.

This clonotype came up many times. The genes are TRBV6-1 and TRBJ2-7; no clear D gene. V was trimmed by 8 bases and J by 4 bases, leaving 15 bases between them. Germline V gene sequence: CDR1 MNHNS, CDR2 SASEGT. CDR3 length: 13 amino acids. Here the CDR3 reads CASWARPSYEQYF. The CDR3 nucleotides are TGTGCCAGCTGGGCACGCCCGAGTTACGAGCAGTACTTC.

This clonotype is labeled medium-sized. This chain uses TRBV19 with TRBJ1-1; the D gene is possibly TRBD1 (6 bases). The V gene lost 5 bases and the J gene lost 2 bases, with 15 bases spanning the gap. The germline gives CDR1 LNHDA, CDR2 SQIVND (reference sequence). This CDR3 has 15 residues. The CDR3 coding sequence is TGTGCCAGTAGTGCCTCGGGGGCCCTAAACACTGAAGCTTTCTTT. Encoded protein: CASSASGALNTEAFF. Filled out from reference TRBV19 and TRBJ1-1, the complete variable domain reads DGGITQSPKYLFRKEGQNVTLSCEQNLNHDAMYWYRQDPGQGLRLIYYSQIVNDFQKGDIAEGYSVSREKKESFPLTVTSAQKNPTAFYLCASSASGALNTEAFFGQGTRLTVV.

This clonotype was seen ten or more times. The V and J genes are TRBV11-2 and TRBJ2-5; 7 nucleotides line up with TRBD2. J lost 5 bases, V lost 5 bases, and 11 bases had no gene match. Germline V gene data show CDR1 as SGHAT and CDR2 as FQNNGV. The CDR3 runs 15 residues. The CDR3 bases are TGTGCCAGCAGCCACGGACTAGTGGGCGGGGAGACCCAGTACTTC. Amino acid sequence: CASSHGLVGGETQYF.

There are many counts of this clonotype. This chain links TRBV12-3 or TRBV12-4 with TRBJ2-7; 10 bases are shared with TRBD2. CDR3 length equals 15 residues. V was pared by 5 bases and J by 4 bases, with 8 bases of the junction left unmatched. The CDR3 region has the DNA TGTGCCAGCAGTCCGCGGACTAGCGGCGGATACGAGCAGTACTTC. This sequence encodes CASSPRTSGGYEQYF.

This clonotype came up a few times. This chain connects TRBV10-2 to TRBJ2-7, with D perhaps TRBD1 (6 bases). This CDR3 comprises 13 residues. V lost 7 bases, J lost 4 bases, and 14 bases lay in between. Germline lookup yields CDR1 WSHSY and CDR2 SAAADI. This chain's CDR3 is CASNPGTLYEQYF. Here the CDR3 DNA reads TGCGCCAGCAACCCGGGGACACTGTACGAGCAGTACTTC.

This clonotype was counted at least ten times. The V gene is TRBV12-3 or TRBV12-4, the J gene TRBJ1-3; TRBD1 might be the D (6 bases). The CDR3 spans 14 residues. V shed 5 bases and J shed 1 base, with 9 bases lying between them. CDR3 in amino acids: CASSLTGSGNTIYF. The CDR3 DNA reads as TGTGCCAGCAGTCTTACAGGGTCTGGAAACACCATATATTTT.

This clonotype was found many times. The rearrangement links TRBV6-5 to TRBJ2-5; D is ambiguous. This CDR3 contains 12 residues. The V and J ends lost 0 bases and 5 bases respectively, with 4 bases between them. Per germline, CDR1 MNHEY and CDR2 SVGAGI. In nucleotides, the CDR3 is TGTGCCAGCAGTTACTCAGGGGAGACCCAGTACTTC. Translated, it gives CASSYSGETQYF.

This clonotype was found many times. The J gene is TRBJ2-4, the V gene TRBV20-1; D tentatively reads TRBD1 or TRBD2 (5 bases each). CDR1 and CDR2 from the germline V gene are DFQATT and SNEGSKA (reference sequence). Trimming removed 3 bases at V and 0 bases at J, with 12 bases between. This CDR3 is built from 15 residues. The CDR3 loop reads CSARGVEKAKNIQYF. CDR3 nucleotides: TGCAGTGCTAGGGGGGTAGAGAAAGCCAAAAACATTCAGTACTTC.

The genes are TRBV28 and TRBJ2-5, with D possibly TRBD1 on 6 matching bases. CDR1 and CDR2 from the germline V gene are MDHEN and SYDVKM. This CDR3 region has 18 residues. Trimming removed 5 bases from V and 1 base from J, with 23 bases in between. The CDR3 bases are TGTGCCAGCAGTCAACTACACCGGGACACCTATAGCCAAGAGACCCAGTACTTC. It yields the protein CASSQLHRDTYSQETQYF.

The chain links TRBV29-1 to TRBJ2-1; 7 bases are a match to TRBD2. Germline CDR1 is SQVTM and CDR2 is ANQGSEA. The CDR3 runs to 15 residues. The V segment lost 1 base and the J segment 7 bases; nucleotides outside the gene matches: 10. The chain's CDR3 is CSVEVGGSGWNEQFF. The CDR3 nucleotides are TGCAGCGTTGAAGTCGGGGGTAGCGGGTGGAATGAGCAGTTCTTC.

This clonotype was recorded at least ten times. The chain joins TRBV4-2 to TRBJ2-7; 14 bases align to TRBD2. J gave up 7 bases and V 3 bases, and 5 bases lay outside the gene matches. CDR1 and CDR2 from the germline V gene are LGHNA and YNFKEQ. The CDR3 runs to 15 residues. The DNA of the CDR3 is TGTGCCAGCAGCCAGGGGACTAGCGGGAGTAGTGAGCAGTACTTC. Translation gives CASSQGTSGSSEQYF.

This clonotype was counted ten times or more. The rearrangement links TRBV6-1 to TRBJ2-7; 7 bases match TRBD1. The CDR3 is made up of 14 amino acids. Per germline, CDR1 MNHNS and CDR2 SASEGT. The V and J ends lost 7 bases and 1 base, in that order; junction bases with no gene match: 7. In DNA form, the CDR3 reads TGTGCCAGCAACCTGGGACAGCGATCCTACGAGCAGTACTTC. Protein sequence: CASNLGQRSYEQYF.

This clonotype was observed at least ten times. The rearrangement links TRBV7-3 to TRBJ2-2; TRBD2 aligns across 7 bases. CDR3 length: 15 amino acids. The trim removed 8 bases at V and 4 bases at J, leaving 10 bases unmatched. Germline loops: CDR1 SGHTA, CDR2 FQGTGA. Here the CDR3 reads CASGRETWGTGELFF. The CDR3, as DNA: TGTGCCAGCGGGCGGGAGACTTGGGGCACCGGGGAGCTGTTTTTT.

This clonotype was observed a handful of times. The genes are TRBV6-5 and TRBJ2-5; TRBD1 matches at 7 bases. The CDR3 length is 15 residues. Germline trimming cut 0 bases from V and 1 base from J; bases unmatched to any gene: 2. The germline gives CDR1 MNHEY, CDR2 SVGAGI. This chain's CDR3 is CASSYSGTVQETQYF. The DNA of the CDR3 is TGTGCCAGCAGTTACTCGGGGACAGTCCAAGAGACCCAGTACTTC.

In its sample, this clonotype was seen many times. The chain uses TRBV11-2 and TRBJ2-5; D could derive from TRBD1 or TRBD2 (7 bases each). Germline V gene sequence: CDR1 SGHAT, CDR2 FQNNGV. The CDR3 runs to 18 residues. V was shortened by 5 bases and J by 5 bases, with 27 bases between the two germline ends. CDR3 bases: TGTGCCAGCAGCGCGGCTGGGAGGGACAGTTCTTTTGGGGAGACCCAGTACTTC. It yields the protein CASSAAGRDSSFGETQYF.